This T cell receptor (beta chain) emerged from a study of shared clonotypes between healthy human individuals. Overall study results and limits: Naive CD4 clonotype sharing across several donors was about 5%. Naive subsets, compared against memory subsets, generally had larger estimated richness values.

Researchers reported that CD8 memory united CD45RO+ cells with CCR7-negative CD45RA+ TemRA cells. Germline assignment: CDR1 SEHNR and CDR2 FQNEAQ (reference sequence). CDR3 length: 13 amino acids. The germline V and J ends were trimmed by 5 bases and 10 bases, with 12 bases remaining between them. This clone was counted ten times or more. Its antigen is currently unknown. Clones were read by immunoSEQ multiplex PCR, and TCRdb kept only the in-frame ones, dropping some. The sample includes roughly 320,000 clones, about nine tenths of them seen just once. This receptor was taken from a man younger than 35 in good health. This chain links TRBV7-9 with TRBJ1-6; D remains ambiguous. Sequencing was carried out using memory CD8+ T cells sorted from blood. Sample subset: CD45RO+ cells pooled with CCR7-negative TemRA cells. The CDR3 reads CASSTDVGSPLHF. The CDR3, as DNA: TGTGCCAGCAGCACGGATGTTGGGTCACCCCTCCACTTT.